These T cell receptor beta chains were read from a single sample in a study of OX40 agonist ivuxolimab in advanced cancers. The table came from immunoSEQ multiplex PCR; TCRdb's copy has only in-frame clones and leaves some out. The repertoire holds over 75,000 clones, with roughly 92% as singletons. The source was CD4+ or CD8+ T cells sorted from blood, collected in a trial of the OX40 agonist ivuxolimab. All receptors derive from an adult with an advanced solid tumor such as melanoma, head and neck, liver or kidney cancer. Each CDR3 is given with its conserved first and last residue. Fields, in order: CDR3 protein, CDR3 DNA, V gene, D gene, J gene, clone size. A D gene is named only where the DNA matches it firmly. Where a row states a size, it is once, few, many or the class of an expanded clone; other rows omit it.

CASSQEWTYSYEQYF | TGCGCCAGCAGCCAAGAATGGACGTACTCCTACGAGCAGTACTTC | TRBV4-1 | . | TRBJ2-7 | .
CASSLTGLPYGYTF | TGCGCCAGCAGCTTGACAGGGCTCCCCTATGGCTACACCTTC | TRBV5-1 | . | TRBJ1-2 | .
CASSQYLGRRDNEQFF | TGTGCCAGCAGCCAATACCTAGGACGTCGGGACAATGAGCAGTTCTTC | TRBV14 | . | TRBJ2-1 | .
CASRDLTDPKETQYF | TGCGCCAGCAGAGACCTTACCGATCCTAAAGAGACCCAGTACTTC | TRBV5-1 | . | TRBJ2-5 | .
CASRVTGGLLETQYF | TGTGCCAGCAGAGTCACAGGGGGCCTTCTGGAGACCCAGTACTTC | TRBV6-6 | TRBD1 | TRBJ2-5 | .
CASSFGLAGADEQFF | TGTGCCAGCAGCTTCGGACTAGCGGGGGCTGATGAGCAGTTCTTC | TRBV11-2 | TRBD2 | TRBJ2-1 | .
CASSQRGVSNTEAFF | TGTGCCAGCAGCCAACGAGGCGTGTCGAACACTGAAGCTTTCTTT | TRBV5-5 | . | TRBJ1-1 | .
CASRGLAELTDTQYF | TGTGCCAGCAGGGGACTAGCGGAACTCACAGATACGCAGTATTTT | TRBV2 | TRBD2 | TRBJ2-3 | .
CASDRGRITEQFF | TGTGCCAGCGACAGGGGCAGGATTACTGAGCAGTTCTTC | TRBV28 | TRBD1 | TRBJ2-1 | .
CASSAGGRSSYEQYF | TGTGCCAGTAGCGCAGGGGGCAGGAGCTCCTACGAGCAGTACTTC | TRBV19 | TRBD1 | TRBJ2-7 | .
CASSEGIGQPQHF | TGTGCCAGCAGTGAGGGTATCGGTCAGCCCCAGCATTTT | TRBV5-6 | . | TRBJ1-5 | few
CASSLSGRGRDEQYF | TGTGCCAGCAGCTTAAGTGGCAGGGGGCGGGATGAGCAGTACTTC | TRBV7-3 | TRBD1 | TRBJ2-7 | .
CASSQVAQLDTEAFF | TGCGCCAGCAGCCAAGTAGCCCAACTGGATACTGAAGCTTTCTTT | TRBV4-1 | . | TRBJ1-1 | .
CASSLEGGFYEQYF | TGCGCCAGCAGCTTGGAGGGGGGCTTCTACGAGCAGTACTTC | TRBV5-1 | . | TRBJ2-7 | .
CASSLGQGLNQPQHF | TGTGCCAGCAGCTTGGGTCAGGGGCTCAATCAGCCCCAGCATTTT | TRBV5-6 | . | TRBJ1-5 | .
CASSVARTDVNTGELFF | TGTGCCAGCAGCGTAGCCCGGACAGACGTTAACACCGGGGAGCTGTTTTTT | TRBV9 | . | TRBJ2-2 | .
CASSQGGTQETQYF | TGCGCCAGCAGCCAAGGGGGGACCCAAGAGACCCAGTACTTC | TRBV4-1 | . | TRBJ2-5 | .
CASSFLPPGELFF | TGTGCCAGCAGTTTTTTGCCCCCCGGGGAGCTGTTTTTT | TRBV27 | . | TRBJ2-2 | .
CSVEAPSGRAKTGELFF | TGCAGCGTTGAAGCCCCTAGCGGGAGGGCTAAGACCGGGGAGCTGTTTTTT | TRBV29-1 | TRBD2 | TRBJ2-2 | .
CASSLTAATNEKLFF | TGTGCCAGCAGTTTGACCGCTGCAACTAATGAAAAACTGTTTTTT | TRBV28 | . | TRBJ1-4 | few
CASSQDGGSYNEQFF | TGTGCCAGCAGCCAGGATGGGGGTTCCTACAATGAGCAGTTCTTC | TRBV7-6 | . | TRBJ2-1 | .
CASSLSQGDLNYGYTF | TGTGCCAGCAGTTTAAGTCAGGGGGATCTCAACTATGGCTACACCTTC | TRBV28 | TRBD1 | TRBJ1-2 | .
CASSYSGQQYF | TGTGCCAGCAGTTACTCAGGGCAGCAGTACTTC | TRBV6-6 | . | TRBJ2-7 | .
CASSFIRVRGTDTQYF | TGTGCCAGCAGTTTTATCAGGGTGAGAGGCACAGATACGCAGTATTTT | TRBV27 | . | TRBJ2-3 | .
CASRGTAYEQYF | TGTGCCAGCAGGGGGACAGCCTACGAGCAGTACTTC | TRBV27 | TRBD1 | TRBJ2-7 | .
CATSREGLIHTQYF | TGTGCCACCAGCAGAGAAGGTTTAATTCATACGCAGTATTTT | TRBV15 | . | TRBJ2-3 | .